This record covers a single T cell receptor (beta chain). What it binds is not known. At one boundary the junction diverges from the germline segment, which might be a read error. The sample is drawn from a study of cytomegalovirus exposure and HLA in healthy donors. Study-level points and caveats: Listed as cytomegalovirus-associated were 164 TCR beta chains.

This CDR3 region has 15 residues. Per the germline V gene, CDR1 is MNHEY and CDR2 is SMNVEV (reference sequence). This PCR relied on a set of 60 Vbeta primers and 13 Jbeta primers. Sequencing was performed with immunoSEQ multiplex PCR; in TCRdb, only in-frame clones are kept and a portion is missing. The profile shows approximately 160,000 clones, under 90% of them singletons. V is TRBV27 and J is TRBJ1-3; TRBD1 agrees at 7 bases. Sequenced sample: PBMCs. The TCR originated in a man between 18 and 35 years old in good health and CMV-seronegative. The CDR3 nucleotides are TGTGCCAGCAGTTTATTCGGACAGGAGGGAAGCACCATATATTTT. It translates to CASSLFGQEGSTIYF.